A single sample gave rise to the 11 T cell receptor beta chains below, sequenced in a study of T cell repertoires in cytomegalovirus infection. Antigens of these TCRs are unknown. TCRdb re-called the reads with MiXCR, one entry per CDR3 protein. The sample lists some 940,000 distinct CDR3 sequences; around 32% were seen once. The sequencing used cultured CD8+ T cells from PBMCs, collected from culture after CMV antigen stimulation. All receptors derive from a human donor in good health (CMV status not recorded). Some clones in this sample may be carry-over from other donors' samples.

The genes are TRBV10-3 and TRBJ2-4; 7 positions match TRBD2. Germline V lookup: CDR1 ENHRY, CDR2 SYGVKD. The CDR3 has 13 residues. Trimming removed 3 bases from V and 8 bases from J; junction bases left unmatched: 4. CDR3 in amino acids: CAISDGGLDIQYF. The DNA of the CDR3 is TGTGCCATCAGTGACGGGGGGTTAGACATTCAGTACTTC.

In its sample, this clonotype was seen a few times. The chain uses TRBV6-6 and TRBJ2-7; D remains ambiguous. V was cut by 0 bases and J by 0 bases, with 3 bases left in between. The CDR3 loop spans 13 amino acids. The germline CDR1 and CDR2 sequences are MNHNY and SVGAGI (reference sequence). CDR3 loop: CASSYSTSYEQYV. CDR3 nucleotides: TGTGCCAGCAGTTACTCGACCTCCTACGAGCAGTACGTC.

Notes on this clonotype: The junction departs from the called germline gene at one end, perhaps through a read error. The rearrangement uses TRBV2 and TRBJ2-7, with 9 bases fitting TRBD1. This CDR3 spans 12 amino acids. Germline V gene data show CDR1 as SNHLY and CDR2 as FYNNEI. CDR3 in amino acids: CVSQGQGYEQYF. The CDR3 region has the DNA TGTGTCAGCCAGGGACAGGGTTACGAGCAGTACTTC.

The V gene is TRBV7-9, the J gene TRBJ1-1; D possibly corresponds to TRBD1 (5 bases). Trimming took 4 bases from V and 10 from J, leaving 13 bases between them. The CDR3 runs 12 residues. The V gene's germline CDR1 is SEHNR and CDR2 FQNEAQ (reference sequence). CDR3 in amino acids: CASSYETGPAFF. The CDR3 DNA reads TGTGCCAGCAGCTACGAGACGGGGCCAGCTTTCTTT.

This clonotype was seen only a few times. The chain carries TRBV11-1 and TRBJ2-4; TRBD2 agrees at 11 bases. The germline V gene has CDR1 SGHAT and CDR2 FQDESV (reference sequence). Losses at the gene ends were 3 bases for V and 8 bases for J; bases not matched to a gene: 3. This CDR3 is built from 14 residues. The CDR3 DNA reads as TGTGCCAGCAGCTTGCTAGCGGGGGGAGACATTCAGTACTTC. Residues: CASSLLAGGDIQYF.

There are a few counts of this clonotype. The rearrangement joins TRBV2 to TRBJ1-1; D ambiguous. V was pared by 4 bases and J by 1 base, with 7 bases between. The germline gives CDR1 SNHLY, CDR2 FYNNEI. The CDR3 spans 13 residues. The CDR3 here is CASSGRKNTEAFF. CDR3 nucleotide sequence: TGTGCCAGCAGTGGAAGGAAGAACACTGAAGCTTTCTTT.

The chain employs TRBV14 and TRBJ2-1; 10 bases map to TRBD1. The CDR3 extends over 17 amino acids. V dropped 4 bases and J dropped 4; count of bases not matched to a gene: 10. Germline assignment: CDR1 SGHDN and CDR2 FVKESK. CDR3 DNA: TGTGCCAGCAGCCCCTCATTTCGACAGGGGGCTTACAATGAGCAGTTCTTC. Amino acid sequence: CASSPSFRQGAYNEQFF.

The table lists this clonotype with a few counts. The DNA for the CDR3 is TGTGCCAGCACCCCCCGGACAGGGAAAAATGAAAAACTGTTTTTT. It is translated as CASTPRTGKNEKLFF. The chain recombines TRBV28 with TRBJ1-4, with 8 nucleotides matching TRBD1. This CDR3 contains 15 residues. V gave up 7 bases and J gave up 5 bases; unmatched junction bases: 9. The germline gives CDR1 MDHEN, CDR2 SYDVKM.

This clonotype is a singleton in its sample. CDR3 bases: TGTGCCAGTGGCCTTGCCAGGGCCGGGGCCAACGTCCTGACTTTC. This codes for CASGLARAGANVLTF. The chain carries TRBV19 and TRBJ2-6; D perhaps matches TRBD1 (5 bases). The CDR3 has 15 amino acids. The V end lost 8 bases, the J end lost 4 bases, and 15 bases lay between the germline ends. CDR1 LNHDA and CDR2 SQIVND come from the germline V gene (reference sequence).

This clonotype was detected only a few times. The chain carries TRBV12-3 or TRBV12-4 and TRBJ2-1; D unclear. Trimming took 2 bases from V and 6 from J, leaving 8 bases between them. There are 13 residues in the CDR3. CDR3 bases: TGTGCCAGCAGTTTACCCCTCGTCAATGAGCAGTTCTTC. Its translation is CASSLPLVNEQFF.

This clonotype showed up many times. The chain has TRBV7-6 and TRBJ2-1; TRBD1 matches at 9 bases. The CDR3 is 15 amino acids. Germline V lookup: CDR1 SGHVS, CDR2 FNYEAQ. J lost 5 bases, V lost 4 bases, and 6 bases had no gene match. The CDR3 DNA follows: TGTGCCAGCAGCTCAGGACAGGGGCTAGACAATGAGCAGTTCTTC. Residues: CASSSGQGLDNEQFF. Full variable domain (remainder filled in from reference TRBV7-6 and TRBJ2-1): GAGVSQSPRYKVTKRGQDVALRCDPISGHVSLYWYRQALGQGPEFLTYFNYEAQQDKSGLPNDRFSAERPEGSISTLTIQRTEQRDSAMYRCASSSGQGLDNEQFFGPGTRLTVL.